This is a list of T cell receptor beta chains from one sample in a study of early T cells in non-severe SARS-CoV-2 infection. One entry per CDR3 protein results from TCRdb running MiXCR on the 5' RACE reads. The profile covers some 67,000 distinct CDR3 sequences, with approximately 13% appearing a single time and 5.2% taken by the ten largest. Input material: whole blood. The receptors shown here come from an adult who was a healthcare worker with PCR-confirmed SARS-CoV-2 infection or an uninfected control (not recorded which). Each CDR3 is given with its conserved first and last residue. D genes are given only for firm matches. Some rows have no size entry. The others give once, few or many, or a class for an expanded clone.

CASSPGTGGFYEQYF | many | TRBV11-3 | TRBD1
CASSYQTNSNVLTF | NA | TRBV6-5 | NA
CASSLTGATNYGYTF | NA | TRBV7-2 | NA
CAWARGGEDTQYF | many | TRBV30 | NA
CASSVVGMSTEAFF | few | TRBV9 | NA
CSVGQGPNQPQHF | NA | TRBV29-1 | TRBD1
CASRYTSTDTQYF | many | TRBV7-9 | NA
CASSLSRSEQYF | NA | TRBV5-4 | NA
CASIRDQGAGQPQHF | many | TRBV19 | TRBD1
CASSVVGGGTKDTQYF | NA | TRBV9 | TRBD2
CASSLKAGGPYEQYF | NA | TRBV5-5 | TRBD2
CASSPQFSNQPQHF | many | TRBV16 | NA
CASSGQGIVGNQPQHF | few | TRBV6-1 | NA
CAINAGPGELFF | NA | TRBV10-3 | NA
CASSLGPGGPLKGQFF | many | TRBV5-1 | TRBD1
CASSVESYGHEQYF | NA | TRBV9 | NA
CASSYYGRSEAFF | NA | TRBV6-2/TRBV6-3 | NA
CAISEVSNEQYF | few | TRBV10-3 | NA
CASNRRTNLYGYTF | NA | TRBV6-2/TRBV6-3 | NA
CASSPRTLTGTQYF | NA | TRBV6-2/TRBV6-3 | NA
CASSLRGSPNTGELFF | NA | TRBV7-9 | NA
CASRDSGANVLTF | many | TRBV7-2 | NA
CASSLSFRGLGNTIYF | many | TRBV5-5 | NA
CASSVHRGCNEQFF | NA | TRBV9 | TRBD1
CASSLRLEGGTQYF | NA | TRBV7-7 | NA
CVSSSTGTSTYEQYF | NA | TRBV7-9 | NA
CASSVGTISYEQFF | NA | TRBV9 | TRBD2
CSVTSAGELFF | NA | TRBV29-1 | TRBD2
CASTLVGGEETQYF | few | TRBV28 | NA